Below are 23 T cell receptor beta chains sequenced from a single sample in a study of shared clonotypes between healthy human individuals. Some clones are missing from TCRdb's copy, which holds only in-frame ones; the method was immunoSEQ multiplex PCR. The repertoire holds over a million clones, with 95% to 97% as singletons. Input material: naive CD4+ T cells sorted from blood. Subset: CD45RA+ positively selected. The receptors come from a young man in good health.

The chain couples TRBV7-2 to TRBJ2-7, with 7 positions matching TRBD2. The length of the CDR3 is 15 residues. The junction had 8 bases not matched to a gene; V was cut back by 5 bases and J by 1 base. In germline, CDR1 is SGHTA, CDR2 FQGNSA. The CDR3 sequence: CASSLRAGVSYEQYF. Written as DNA, the CDR3 is TGTGCCAGCAGCCTCCGGGCGGGAGTTTCCTACGAGCAGTACTTC.

The gene calls are TRBV5-4 and TRBJ2-7; 8 bases are a match to TRBD1. V gave up 2 bases and J gave up 5 bases; unmatched junction bases: 6. CDR3 length equals 14 residues. Germline assignment: CDR1 SGHNT and CDR2 YYREEE (reference sequence). The CDR3 sequence: CASSFRTGLDEQYF. CDR3 sequence (DNA): TGTGCCAGCAGCTTCCGGACAGGGTTGGACGAGCAGTACTTC.

The rearrangement uses TRBV5-4 and TRBJ2-7; the match to TRBD2 covers 13 bases. After removal of 2 bases from V and 6 bases from J, the junction contained 5 bases not matched to a gene. The CDR3 is 15 amino acids. CDR1 and CDR2 (germline): SGHNT, YYREEE (reference sequence). CDR3 loop: CASSLTSGRAGEQYF. DNA for the CDR3: TGTGCCAGCAGCTTAACTAGCGGGAGGGCTGGCGAGCAGTACTTC.

This CDR3 reads CASSINGAKGYTF. CDR3 coding DNA: TGTGCCAGTAGTATAAATGGGGCTAAGGGCTACACCTTC. V is TRBV19 and J is TRBJ1-2, with D possibly TRBD1 on 5 matching bases. The V end was cut by 2 bases, the J end by 8 bases, with 12 bases between. Germline V gene lookup returns CDR1 LNHDA and CDR2 SQIVND (reference sequence). There are 13 residues in the CDR3.

The chain employs TRBV11-3 and TRBJ2-1; D is undetermined. Trimming left V 2 bases short and J 1 base short, with 12 bases between. Germline lookup yields CDR1 SGHNT and CDR2 YENEEA. The CDR3 contains 16 residues. Here the CDR3 DNA reads TGTGCCAGCAGCTTAACATGGGCGGCATCCTACAATGAGCAGTTCTTC. It specifies CASSLTWAASYNEQFF. Variable domain in full (rest from reference TRBV11-3 and TRBJ2-1): EAGVVQSPRYKIIEKKQPVAFWCNPISGHNTLYWYLQNLGQGPELLIRYENEEAVDDSQLPKDRFSAERLKGVDSTLKIQPAELGDSAVYLCASSLTWAASYNEQFFGPGTRLTVL.

The chain joins TRBV5-4 to TRBJ1-5, with 9 positions matching TRBD1. The CDR3 consists of 15 residues. The J segment lost 3 bases and the V segment lost 4 bases, leaving 5 bases of the junction unmatched. Germline lookup yields CDR1 SGHNT and CDR2 YYREEE (reference sequence). The CDR3 spells CASSAGQGFNQPQHF. The CDR3 DNA is TGTGCCAGCAGCGCGGGACAGGGATTCAATCAGCCCCAGCATTTT. Full variable domain (remainder filled in from reference TRBV5-4 and TRBJ1-5): ETGVTQSPTHLIKTRGQQVTLRCSSQSGHNTVSWYQQALGQGPQFIFQYYREEENGRGNFPPRFSGLQFPNYSSELNVNALELDDSALYLCASSAGQGFNQPQHFGDGTRLSIL.

The V gene is TRBV19, the J gene TRBJ2-4; TRBD2 might be the D (5 bases). This CDR3 has 17 residues. Trimming pared 4 bases from V and 0 bases from J, leaving 16 bases between. Germline CDR1 is LNHDA and CDR2 is SQIVND (reference sequence). This chain's CDR3 is CASSTEGTMLAKNIQYF. The CDR3 coding sequence is TGTGCCAGTAGTACTGAGGGAACCATGCTAGCCAAAAACATTCAGTACTTC.

This chain links TRBV18 with TRBJ2-7, with D unresolved. V shed 2 bases and J shed 1 base, with 9 bases lying between them. The germline V gene encodes CDR1 KGHSH and CDR2 LQKENI. This CDR3 spans 14 amino acids. The CDR3 reads CASSPNSESYEQYF. As DNA, the CDR3 is TGTGCCAGCTCACCAAATTCGGAGTCCTACGAGCAGTACTTC. The full variable domain, completed using reference TRBV18 and TRBJ2-7, is NAGVMQNPRHLVRRRGQEARLRCSPMKGHSHVYWYRQLPEEGLKFMVYLQKENIIDESGMPKERFSAEFPKEGPSILRIQQVVRGDSAAYFCASSPNSESYEQYFGPGTRLTVT.

This sequence joins TRBV19 and TRBJ2-3; TRBD1 matches at 10 bases. The germline gives CDR1 LNHDA, CDR2 SQIVND (reference sequence). This CDR3 comprises 16 residues. V shed 1 base, J shed 5 bases, and the junction held 6 bases outside the gene matches. The CDR3 loop is CASSIAGTGVRDTQYF. The DNA for the CDR3 is TGTGCCAGTAGTATAGCCGGGACAGGGGTTAGAGATACGCAGTATTTT.

This chain uses TRBV5-4 with TRBJ1-1, with D maybe TRBD1 (5 bases). CDR1 SGHNT and CDR2 YYREEE come from the germline V gene (reference sequence). Trimming pared 1 base from V and 7 bases from J, leaving 14 bases between. The CDR3 extends over 14 amino acids. CDR3 nucleotides: TGTGCCAGCAGCTTGAGAGTGGGGGGAAATGAAGCTTTCTTT. Translation: CASSLRVGGNEAFF.

This clone was detected once. CDR3 protein: CASSATGTGLTEAFF. For the CDR3, the DNA is TGTGCCAGCAGCGCCACCGGGACAGGGCTCACTGAAGCTTTCTTT. The rearrangement links TRBV9 to TRBJ1-1, with 9 bases that match TRBD1. Germline lookup yields CDR1 SGDLS and CDR2 YYNGEE. J lost 4 bases, V lost 3 bases, and 7 bases had no gene match. CDR3 size: 15 residues.

The chain combines TRBV19 with TRBJ2-7; 9 nucleotides line up with TRBD2. The CDR3 has 14 amino acids. Unmatched junction bases numbered 2, after V lost 3 bases and J lost 2 bases. Germline V lookup: CDR1 LNHDA, CDR2 SQIVND (reference sequence). The CDR3 sequence: CASSMLAGTYEQYF. In DNA form, the CDR3 reads TGTGCCAGTAGTATGCTAGCGGGAACCTACGAGCAGTACTTC.

This chain joins TRBV6-5 and TRBJ1-1, with TRBD1 matching 7 bases. In germline, CDR1 is MNHEY, CDR2 SVGAGI. The CDR3 totals 10 residues. V dropped 7 bases and J dropped 11; count of bases not matched to a gene: 4. This chain's CDR3 is CASIGRGAFF. CDR3 nucleotide sequence: TGTGCCAGCATCGGCAGGGGGGCTTTCTTT.

This clone was seen just once. In DNA form, the CDR3 reads TGTGCCAGCAGTTACTCGAGGGACAGGGCTCAGCCCCAGCATTTT. Residues: CASSYSRDRAQPQHF. The rearrangement links TRBV6-5 to TRBJ1-5, with 9 bases that match TRBD1. The CDR3 is made up of 15 amino acids. V was clipped by 0 bases and J by 6 bases; unmatched bases: 3. Germline values: CDR1 MNHEY, CDR2 SVGAGI.

This clone is a singleton in its sample. The gene calls are TRBV11-2 and TRBJ2-1; D unresolved. The V and J ends lost 2 bases and 2 bases respectively, with 10 bases between them. Germline values: CDR1 SGHAT, CDR2 FQNNGV. The CDR3 length is 15 residues. CDR3 amino acids: CASSLLLGPYNEQFF. In DNA form, the CDR3 reads TGTGCCAGCAGCTTACTGCTAGGGCCCTACAATGAGCAGTTCTTC.

The genes are TRBV7-9 and TRBJ2-1; perhaps TRBD1 as D (6 bases). V was trimmed by 1 base and J by 4 bases, leaving 20 bases between them. CDR3 size: 18 residues. CDR1 and CDR2 from the germline V gene are SEHNR and FQNEAQ (reference sequence). Written as DNA, the CDR3 is TGTGCCAGCAGCTTAGGCTGGGACAAACTATGGGCGTACAATGAGCAGTTCTTC. Its translation: CASSLGWDKLWAYNEQFF.

This sequence joins TRBV20-1 and TRBJ1-2; a weak D match, TRBD1 (5 bases). V was shortened by 7 bases and J by 6 bases, with 12 bases between the two germline ends. CDR1 and CDR2 (germline): DFQATT, SNEGSKA (reference sequence). CDR3 length: 11 residues. In DNA, the CDR3 is TGCAGTGAACTCGGACATAATGGCTACACCTTC. Translating it yields CSELGHNGYTF.

This chain links TRBV6-5 with TRBJ2-7, with D perhaps matching TRBD1 or TRBD2 (6 bases each). The germline V gene encodes CDR1 MNHEY and CDR2 SVGAGI. The CDR3 covers 15 residues. V lost 8 bases and J lost 2, with 19 bases in between. The CDR3 DNA reads TGTGCCAGCTCATGGGGGGCCGGCGCTACCTACGAGCAGTACTTC. As protein: CASSWGAGATYEQYF.

The chain employs TRBV5-1 and TRBJ2-2, with 11 bases that match TRBD2. CDR3 length equals 17 residues. With 1 base clipped from V and 0 bases from J, the junction kept 2 bases outside the gene matches. Germline V gives CDR1 SGHRS, CDR2 YFSETQ. The CDR3 DNA reads as TGCGCCAGCAGCTTGCTTAGCGGGAGGGCGAACACCGGGGAGCTGTTTTTT. This encodes CASSLLSGRANTGELFF.

This chain links TRBV6-1 with TRBJ1-5; 11 bases align to TRBD1. V trimming: 6 bases; J trimming: 5 bases; junction bases outside the gene matches: 3. Germline CDR1 is MNHNS and CDR2 is SASEGT. This CDR3 is built from 14 residues. In DNA, the CDR3 is TGTGCCAGCAGAGGACAGGGGGCATATCAGCCCCAGCATTTT. This codes for CASRGQGAYQPQHF.

The V and J genes are TRBV9 and TRBJ2-3; D is uncertain. Germline V gene lookup returns CDR1 SGDLS and CDR2 YYNGEE. There are 14 residues in the CDR3. Between the trimmed V and J ends, which lost 1 base and 2 bases, there was a span of 8 bases. CDR3 bases: TGTGCCAGCAGCGTACAGACCCACACAGATACGCAGTATTTT. It codes for CASSVQTHTDTQYF.

The gene calls are TRBV25-1 and TRBJ2-3, with D possibly being TRBD1 (6 bases). CDR3 size: 14 residues. Deletions cut 6 bases from V and 4 bases from J, with 14 bases between. CDR1 and CDR2 from the germline V gene are MGHDK and SYGVNS. CDR3 DNA sequence: TGTGCCAGCAGCTTTCAGGGGTTCCCAGATACGCAGTATTTT. Its protein product is CASSFQGFPDTQYF.

The V call is TRBV28, the J call TRBJ2-2; no reliable D call. Germline loops: CDR1 MDHEN, CDR2 SYDVKM. The CDR3 loop spans 13 amino acids. Trimming took off 10 bases at V and 0 bases at J, with 9 bases between the two ends. The CDR3 region has the DNA TGTGCCACCGGGTTCACGAACACCGGGGAGCTGTTTTTT. This sequence encodes CATGFTNTGELFF.